Below are 25 T cell receptor beta chains sequenced from a single sample in a study of cytomegalovirus exposure and HLA in healthy donors. This PCR relied on a set of 60 Vbeta primers and 13 Jbeta primers. Sequencing used immunoSEQ multiplex PCR; TCRdb keeps in-frame clones, though not all of them. The data hold about 200,000 clones, with roughly 80% observed a single time. What was sequenced was PBMCs. All receptors derive from a man aged 30 to 39 in good health and CMV-seronegative.

The chain combines TRBV7-2 with TRBJ2-5, with D tentatively TRBD1 (6 bases). Germline-derived CDR1 and CDR2 are SGHTA and FQGNSA. V was cut by 0 bases and J by 1 base, with 12 bases left in between. This CDR3 is 16 amino acids long. The CDR3 region is CASSLAPGTLQETQYF. DNA for the CDR3: TGTGCCAGCAGCTTAGCGCCCGGGACACTCCAAGAGACCCAGTACTTC.

This clone occurred once. The V and J genes are TRBV27 and TRBJ1-6; 8 nucleotides match TRBD1. With 2 bases clipped from V and 7 bases from J, the junction kept 13 bases outside the gene matches. The CDR3 loop spans 18 amino acids. Germline V gene data show CDR1 as MNHEY and CDR2 as SMNVEV (reference sequence). CDR3 sequence reads: CASSLHRTGRFVNSPLHF. For the CDR3, the DNA is TGTGCCAGCAGTTTACACCGGACAGGGAGGTTTGTAAATTCACCCCTCCACTTT.

The rearrangement joins TRBV4-1 to TRBJ2-1; weak D call: TRBD2 (5 bases). This CDR3 is 17 amino acids long. Trimming shortened V by 0 bases and J by 3 bases, and 15 bases separated the two germline ends. Germline assignment: CDR1 MGHRA and CDR2 YSYEKL. CDR3 protein: CASSQDERKRNYNEQFF. In DNA form, the CDR3 reads TGCGCCAGCAGCCAAGATGAGAGAAAGCGGAACTACAATGAGCAGTTCTTC.

The CDR3 DNA sequence: TGTGCCAGCAGCCATAGGGCTAGCGGGTCCTACGAGCAGTACTTC. Its translation: CASSHRASGSYEQYF. The V and J genes are TRBV7-2 and TRBJ2-7; 8 nucleotides agree with TRBD2. Germline trimming cut 5 bases from V and 1 base from J; bases unmatched to any gene: 7. CDR1 and CDR2 from the germline V gene are SGHTA and FQGNSA. This CDR3 is 15 amino acids long.

V usage is TRBV29-1 and J usage is TRBJ2-7; tentative D call: TRBD1 (6 bases). This CDR3 has 12 residues. Trimming pared 4 bases from V and 1 base from J, leaving 8 bases between. The germline gives CDR1 SQVTM, CDR2 ANQGSEA. The CDR3 DNA reads TGCAGCGTTGGACAGGTTTCCTACGAGCAGTACTTC. Translation: CSVGQVSYEQYF.

V gene TRBV18 combines with J gene TRBJ1-1; no firm D call. V was shortened by 2 bases and J by 11 bases, with 18 bases between the two germline ends. The germline V gene has CDR1 KGHSH and CDR2 LQKENI. CDR3 length equals 14 residues. CDR3 residues: CASSPASAPGGAFF. The CDR3 DNA reads as TGTGCCAGCTCACCAGCCTCCGCTCCAGGTGGGGCTTTCTTT.

The chain recombines TRBV5-1 with TRBJ1-2, with 7 bases matching TRBD1. The CDR3 contains 13 residues. Germline CDR1 is SGHRS and CDR2 is YFSETQ. V trimming: 3 bases; J trimming: 8 bases; junction bases outside the gene matches: 7. For the CDR3, the DNA is TGCGCCAGCAGCTCCCTGACAGGGCGAGGCTACACCTTC. It encodes CASSSLTGRGYTF.

This clone was seen a handful of times. The germline gene is not matched at one end of the junction; a read error may be the cause. The gene calls are TRBV19 and TRBJ1-1; D ambiguous. The CDR3 consists of 14 residues. The V gene's germline CDR1 is LNHDA and CDR2 SQIVND (reference sequence). CDR3 sequence reads: CASSIFGRNAEAFF. For the CDR3, the DNA is TGTGCCAGTAGTATTTTCGGCAGGAACGCTGAAGCTTTCTTT.

The chain combines TRBV5-6 with TRBJ1-2, with 10 bases matching TRBD1. This CDR3 spans 15 amino acids. The J segment lost 6 bases and the V segment lost 6 bases, leaving 11 bases of the junction unmatched. Germline-derived CDR1 and CDR2 are SGHDT and YYEEEE. The CDR3 DNA follows: TGTGCCAGCACCGAAAGGGACAGGGGTTGGGATGGCTACACCTTC. This sequence encodes CASTERDRGWDGYTF.

The chain joins TRBV25-1 to TRBJ2-5; D is perhaps TRBD1 (6 bases). Per germline, CDR1 MGHDK and CDR2 SYGVNS. Between the trimmed V and J ends, which lost 3 bases and 5 bases, there was a span of 16 bases. The CDR3 has 15 residues. CDR3 DNA: TGTGCCAGCAGTGAGCCGGGACAAAAGTGGGAGACCCAGTACTTC. As protein: CASSEPGQKWETQYF.

This chain links TRBV19 with TRBJ1-1; D is unclear. This CDR3 contains 11 residues. Trimming left V 7 bases short and J 7 bases short, with 10 bases between. The germline V gene encodes CDR1 LNHDA and CDR2 SQIVND (reference sequence). The CDR3 sequence: CASKTYVEAFF. CDR3 in DNA: TGTGCCAGTAAAACCTACGTTGAAGCTTTCTTT.

J is TRBJ1-3 and V is TRBV9; D is undetermined. CDR3 size: 14 residues. The V end lost 3 bases, the J end lost 2 bases, and 9 bases lay between the germline ends. CDR1 is SGDLS, CDR2 YYNGEE, per germline. The CDR3 region has the DNA TGTGCCAGCAGCGCCGGACTTACTGGAAACACCATATATTTT. This sequence encodes CASSAGLTGNTIYF. Based on the CDR3 plus reference TRBV9 and TRBJ1-3, the full variable domain is DSGVTQTPKHLITATGQRVTLRCSPRSGDLSVYWYQQSLDQGLQFLIQYYNGEERAKGNILERFSAQQFPDLHSELNLSSLELGDSALYFCASSAGLTGNTIYFGEGSWLTVV.

As for this clone: The junction shows a germline mismatch at one end, possibly a read error. The chain uses TRBV7-7 and TRBJ2-5, with D unresolved. This CDR3 contains 15 residues. Looked up from germline, CDR1 is SSHAT and CDR2 is FNYEAQ (reference sequence). This CDR3 reads CASSFTRWYQETQYF. The CDR3 DNA reads TGTGCTAGCAGCTTTACCAGGTGGTACCAAGAGACCCAGTACTTC.

This chain connects TRBV5-6 to TRBJ1-5; no clear D gene. The V end was cut by 0 bases, the J end by 3 bases, with 4 bases between. Germline CDR1 is SGHDT and CDR2 is YYEEEE. The CDR3 totals 13 residues. CDR3 sequence: CASSLGYNQPQHF. CDR3 coding DNA: TGTGCCAGCAGCTTGGGCTACAATCAGCCCCAGCATTTT.

As DNA, the CDR3 is TGTGCCAGCAGTCCGGGGGGGCCCATGCGGGAGCAGTACTTC. This gives the protein CASSPGGPMREQYF. The V gene is TRBV27, the J gene TRBJ2-5; 8 bases match TRBD2. Germline CDR1 MNHEY, CDR2 SMNVEV (reference sequence). This CDR3 has 14 amino acids. Germline trimming cut 5 bases from V and 11 bases from J; bases unmatched to any gene: 13.

The V and J genes are TRBV7-6 and TRBJ1-2; D is ambiguous. Germline loops: CDR1 SGHVS, CDR2 FNYEAQ. The ends were cut back, 5 bases at V and 5 bases at J, with 12 bases in the middle. The CDR3 has 13 residues. The CDR3 loop reads CASSDTRDYGYTF. The CDR3 bases are TGTGCCAGCAGCGACACAAGAGATTATGGCTACACCTTC.

The V gene is TRBV28, the J gene TRBJ1-5; D might be TRBD1 (6 bases). The CDR3 consists of 16 residues. Germline assignment: CDR1 MDHEN and CDR2 SYDVKM. Trimming took 2 bases from V and 1 from J, leaving 12 bases between them. The CDR3 DNA sequence: TGTGCCAGCAGTTTAGAGCGCAGGGGAAGCAATCAGCCCCAGCATTTT. It codes for CASSLERRGSNQPQHF. The full variable domain, rest sourced from reference TRBV28 and TRBJ1-5, is DVKVTQSSRYLVKRTGEKVFLECVQDMDHENMFWYRQDPGLGLRLIYFSYDVKMKEKGDIPEGYSVSREKKERFSLILESASTNQTSMYLCASSLERRGSNQPQHFGDGTRLSIL.

This clone appeared a few times. The same CDR3 is also encoded by other DNA sequences in this sample. The V call is TRBV19, the J call TRBJ2-7, with 10 bases identical to TRBD1. From germline, CDR1 is LNHDA and CDR2 SQIVND (reference sequence). V lost 3 bases and J lost 2; bases outside the gene matches: 4. This CDR3 comprises 15 residues. The CDR3, as DNA: TGTGCCAGTAGTATTCGGGACAGGGGCCCCTACGAGCAGTACTTC. Translated: CASSIRDRGPYEQYF.

This clone was recorded only once. The chain employs TRBV27 and TRBJ2-7; D might be TRBD1 (6 bases). The CDR3 runs 14 residues. Trimming took off 6 bases at V and 6 bases at J, with 18 bases between the two ends. Germline V gene data show CDR1 as MNHEY and CDR2 as SMNVEV (reference sequence). The CDR3, as DNA: TGTGCCAGCAGCCCACAGGGAAGGGTTAGCGAGCAGTACTTC. Translated, it gives CASSPQGRVSEQYF.

This chain uses TRBV5-1 with TRBJ2-3, with D perhaps TRBD1 (6 bases). Trimming stripped 4 bases from V and 1 base from J, with 16 bases between. The germline gives CDR1 SGHRS, CDR2 YFSETQ. The CDR3 loop spans 16 amino acids. The chain's CDR3 is CASSGFSRGGTDTQYF. CDR3 coding DNA: TGCGCCAGCAGCGGGTTCTCCAGGGGCGGCACAGATACGCAGTATTTT.

The chain combines TRBV7-9 with TRBJ2-1; 7 bases fit TRBD2. V was clipped by 7 bases and J by 6 bases; unmatched bases: 6. Germline V gives CDR1 SEHNR, CDR2 FQNEAQ (reference sequence). The CDR3 totals 13 residues. CDR3 residues: CASIHGGSNEQFF. The CDR3 DNA follows: TGTGCCAGCATCCACGGGGGGAGCAATGAGCAGTTCTTC.

V gene TRBV27 combines with J gene TRBJ2-7; possibly TRBD2 for D (6 bases). This CDR3 comprises 14 residues. From germline, CDR1 is MNHEY and CDR2 SMNVEV (reference sequence). Trimming stripped 2 bases from V and 3 bases from J, with 11 bases between. CDR3 in DNA: TGTGCCAGCAGTTTAAGTGGAGGGGACTACGAGCAGTACTTC. Protein: CASSLSGGDYEQYF.

This clone has only a few counts. This chain links TRBV28 with TRBJ1-5; maybe TRBD1 (6 bases). The CDR3 has 14 residues. Germline V gene data show CDR1 as MDHEN and CDR2 as SYDVKM. V was cut by 1 base and J by 5 bases, with 9 bases left in between. Here the CDR3 DNA reads TGTGCCAGCAGTTTATACAGGGAAGATCAGCCCCAGCATTTT. As protein: CASSLYREDQPQHF.

J is TRBJ2-7 and V is TRBV28; 9 bases are a match to TRBD1. The CDR3 extends over 15 amino acids. V shed 6 bases and J 5 bases; nucleotides not matched to a gene: 11. Germline V gene lookup returns CDR1 MDHEN and CDR2 SYDVKM. CDR3 in DNA: TGTGCCAGCAGCTCCTCGGGACAGGGAATCGACGAGCAGTACTTC. Its protein product is CASSSSGQGIDEQYF.

The chain carries TRBV19 and TRBJ2-7; 8 nucleotides line up with TRBD1. V was pared by 6 bases and J by 5 bases, with 9 bases of the junction left unmatched. The CDR3 runs to 14 residues. In germline, CDR1 is LNHDA, CDR2 SQIVND (reference sequence). The DNA for the CDR3 is TGTGCCAGTAGACCAGGACAGGGTTCGAACGAGCAGTACTTC. Amino acids: CASRPGQGSNEQYF.